The clone carrying this TCR beta chain has just one count. The antigen is unknown. The sample belongs to a study of T cell responses to AZD1222 COVID-19 vaccine. Study results and limitations: In the spike-specific TCR repertoire, nearly half reportedly target unmutated variant regions. Scientists sampled the repertoires only once the peak T cell response had passed. Donors, mostly white British, included more females; clonal diversity was possibly underestimated. Baseline serology detected seropositivity in only 6 or 7 AZD1222 recipients.

With V trimmed by 2 bases and J by 1 base, 3 bases remained unmatched. This CDR3 has 15 residues. Germline assignment: CDR1 LNHDA and CDR2 SQIVND (reference sequence). Profiling relied on immunoSEQ multiplex PCR, and the TCRdb table lists in-frame clones only, not all of them. The profile shows around 140,000 clones, 90% of them singletons. This specimen was peripheral blood, taken on day 0 of AZD1222 vaccination. This sequence was found in an adult in good health. The chain has TRBV19 and TRBJ2-5, with 8 bases aligning to TRBD2. In nucleotides, the CDR3 is TGTGCCAGTAGTATATACACTAGCGGCCAAGAGACCCAGTACTTC. Translation: CASSIYTSGQETQYF.